This T cell receptor (beta chain) was recorded in a study of blood T cell repertoires in COVID-19. About the study: Some COVID-19 samples were acute and others convalescent; all came from the United States, Italy and Spain. From T cells, B-cell-depleted T cells, or PBMCs came the material, which was cDNA or gDNA.

As processed by the authors: The assay estimated nucleated cells by amplifying reference gene primers. Repertoires were generated with immunoSEQ multiplex PCR, while TCRdb's copy carries only in-frame clones and drops some. Clone size and the V and J calls come from that table; the DNA yielded D and trimming. The table shows about 270,000 clones, with approximately 86% occurring only once. Germline-derived CDR1 and CDR2 are MNHEY and SVGAGI. The CDR3 is 12 amino acids. The ends were cut back, 4 bases at V and 8 bases at J, with 6 bases in the middle. The sequenced material came from peripheral blood. The clonotype originates from a woman aged 18-29 years with acute or convalescent COVID-19. The V call is TRBV6-5, the J call TRBJ1-6; maybe TRBD1 (5 bases). The CDR3: CASSSRDSPLHF. As DNA, the CDR3 is TGTGCCAGCAGTTCCAGGGATTCACCCCTCCACTTT.